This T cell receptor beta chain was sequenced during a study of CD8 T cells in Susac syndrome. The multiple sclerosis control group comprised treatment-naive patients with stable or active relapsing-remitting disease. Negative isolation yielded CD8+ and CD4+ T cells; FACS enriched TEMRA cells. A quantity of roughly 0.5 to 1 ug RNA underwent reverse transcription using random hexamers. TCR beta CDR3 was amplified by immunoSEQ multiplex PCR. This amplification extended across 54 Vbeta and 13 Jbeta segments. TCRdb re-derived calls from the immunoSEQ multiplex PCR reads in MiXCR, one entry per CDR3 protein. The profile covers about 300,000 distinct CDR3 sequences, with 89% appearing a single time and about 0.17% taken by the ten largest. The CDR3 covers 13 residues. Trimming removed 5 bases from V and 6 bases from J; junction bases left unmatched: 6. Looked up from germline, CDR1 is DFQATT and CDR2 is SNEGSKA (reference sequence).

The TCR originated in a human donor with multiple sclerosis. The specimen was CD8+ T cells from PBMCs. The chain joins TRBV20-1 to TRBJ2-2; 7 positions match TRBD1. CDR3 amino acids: CSALLTGSGELFF. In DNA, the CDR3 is TGCAGTGCTTTATTGACAGGGTCCGGGGAGCTGTTTTTT.